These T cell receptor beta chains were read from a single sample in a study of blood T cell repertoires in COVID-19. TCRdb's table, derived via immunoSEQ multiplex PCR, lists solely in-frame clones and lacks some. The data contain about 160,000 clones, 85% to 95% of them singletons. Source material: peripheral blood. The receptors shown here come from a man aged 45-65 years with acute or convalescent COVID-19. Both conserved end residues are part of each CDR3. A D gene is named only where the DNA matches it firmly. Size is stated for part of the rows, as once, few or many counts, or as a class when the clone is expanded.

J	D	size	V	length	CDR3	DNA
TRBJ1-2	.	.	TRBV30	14	CAWRWTEANYGYTF	TGTGCCTGGAGGTGGACAGAGGCAAACTATGGCTACACCTTC
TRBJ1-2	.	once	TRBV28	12	CASSLYPDGYTF	TGTGCCAGCAGTTTATATCCAGATGGCTACACCTTC
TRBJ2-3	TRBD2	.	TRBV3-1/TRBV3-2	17	CASSQGTSGLHTDTQYF	TGTGCCAGCAGCCAAGGAACTAGCGGACTCCACACAGATACGCAGTATTTT
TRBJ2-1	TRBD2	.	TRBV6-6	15	CASKTSREGLGEQFF	TGTGCCAGCAAGACTTCGCGGGAGGGCCTGGGTGAGCAGTTCTTC
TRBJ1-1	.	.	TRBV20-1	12	CSASSGFAEAFF	TGCAGTGCTAGTTCAGGGTTCGCTGAAGCTTTCTTT
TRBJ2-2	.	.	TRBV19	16	CASSLTGTYNTGELFF	TGTGCCAGTAGCCTTACCGGGACATATAACACCGGGGAGCTGTTTTTT
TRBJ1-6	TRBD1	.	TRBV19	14	CASSMGDRQSPLHF	TGTGCCAGTAGTATGGGGGACAGGCAATCACCCCTCCACTTT
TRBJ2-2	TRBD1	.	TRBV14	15	CASSQGDRVAGELFF	TGTGCCAGCAGCCAAGGGGACAGGGTGGCCGGGGAGCTGTTTTTT
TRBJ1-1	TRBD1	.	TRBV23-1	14	CASSQPGQSTEAFF	TGCGCCAGCAGTCAACCGGGACAGAGCACTGAAGCTTTCTTT
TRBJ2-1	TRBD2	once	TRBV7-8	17	CASSSPLAGVSYNEQFF	TGTGCCAGCAGCTCCCCTCTAGCGGGTGTCTCCTACAATGAGCAGTTCTTC
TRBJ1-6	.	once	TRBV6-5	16	CASSYGGEGYNSPLHF	TGTGCCAGCAGTTATGGGGGCGAAGGTTATAATTCACCCCTCCACTTT
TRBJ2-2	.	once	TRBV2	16	CASRPSKGAGSGELFF	TGTGCCAGCAGACCCTCCAAGGGGGCGGGATCCGGGGAGCTGTTTTTT
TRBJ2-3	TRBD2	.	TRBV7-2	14	CASSLGGLLDTQYF	TGTGCCAGCAGCTTAGGGGGACTACTGGATACGCAGTATTTT
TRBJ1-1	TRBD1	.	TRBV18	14	CASSSGQMNTEAFF	TGTGCCAGCTCTTCGGGACAGATGAACACTGAAGCTTTCTTT
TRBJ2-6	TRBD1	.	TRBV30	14	CAWKDRAGANVLTF	TGTGCCTGGAAGGACAGGGCCGGGGCCAACGTCCTGACTTTC
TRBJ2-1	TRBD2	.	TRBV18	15	CASSQGTSGSNEQFF	TGTGCCAGCTCACAAGGGACTAGCGGGAGTAATGAGCAGTTCTTC
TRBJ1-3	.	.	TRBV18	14	CASSPTRGSNTIYF	TGTGCCAGCTCACCGACCAGGGGTAGCAACACCATATATTTT
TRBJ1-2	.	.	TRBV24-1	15	CATSDGTGPAYGYTF	TGTGCCACCAGTGACGGCACAGGGCCGGCCTATGGCTACACCTTC
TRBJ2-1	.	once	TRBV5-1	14	CASSQGLKFNEQFF	TGCGCCAGCAGCCAAGGACTCAAATTCAATGAGCAGTTCTTC
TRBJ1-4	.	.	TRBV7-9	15	CASSTQTAPNEKLFF	TGTGCCAGCAGCACCCAGACAGCTCCTAATGAAAAACTGTTTTTT
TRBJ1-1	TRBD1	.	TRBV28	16	CASSLRRGQGSPEAFF	TGTGCCAGCAGTTTACGCAGGGGACAGGGGAGCCCTGAAGCTTTCTTT
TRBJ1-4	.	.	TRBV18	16	CASSPGYATGSEKLFF	TGTGCCAGCTCACCTGGTTATGCTACCGGGAGTGAAAAACTGTTTTTT
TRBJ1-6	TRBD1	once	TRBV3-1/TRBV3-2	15	CASSLKTGDFPALHF	TGTGCCAGCAGCCTAAAAACAGGGGATTTCCCAGCCCTCCACTTT
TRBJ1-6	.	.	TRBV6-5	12	CASSYTDSPLHF	TGTGCCAGCAGTTACACGGATTCACCCCTCCACTTT
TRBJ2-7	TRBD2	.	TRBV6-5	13	CASSPEGLAGVQF	TGTGCCAGCAGCCCGGAGGGGCTAGCGGGAGTGCAATTC
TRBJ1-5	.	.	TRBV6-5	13	CASNRDSYQPQHF	TGTGCCAGCAACCGGGATTCTTATCAGCCCCAGCATTTT
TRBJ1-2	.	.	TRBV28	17	CASSGITRAAVYYGYTF	TGTGCCAGCAGTGGGATAACCAGGGCTGCTGTTTACTATGGCTACACCTTC
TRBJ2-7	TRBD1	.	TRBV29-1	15	CSVRMGQGFGYEQYF	TGCAGCGTTAGGATGGGACAGGGTTTTGGATACGAGCAGTACTTC
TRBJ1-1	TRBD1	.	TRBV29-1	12	CSATRDRGEAFF	TGCAGCGCCACCCGGGACAGGGGTGAAGCTTTCTTT
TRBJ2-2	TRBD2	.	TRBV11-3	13	CASSLGGTGELFF	TGTGCCAGCAGCTTGGGGGGGACCGGGGAGCTGTTTTTT
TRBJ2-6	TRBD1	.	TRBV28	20	CASSSLLSRTGISGANVLTF	TGTGCCAGCAGTTCTCTGCTATCCCGGACAGGAATCTCTGGGGCCAACGTCCTGACTTTC
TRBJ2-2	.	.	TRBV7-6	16	CASSFIGGQNTGELFF	TGTGCCAGCAGCTTTATTGGAGGGCAGAACACCGGGGAGCTGTTTTTT
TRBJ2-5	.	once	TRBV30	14	CAWREGGQQETQYF	TGTGCCTGGAGGGAGGGCGGTCAGCAAGAGACCCAGTACTTC
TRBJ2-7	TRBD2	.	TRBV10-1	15	CASSDGLAGGNEQYF	TGCGCCAGCAGTGATGGGCTAGCGGGAGGTAACGAGCAGTACTTC
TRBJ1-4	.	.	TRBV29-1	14	CSVGAPGVDEKLFF	TGCAGCGTTGGTGCACCAGGGGTGGATGAAAAACTGTTTTTT
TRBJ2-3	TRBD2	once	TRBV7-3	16	CASSPTTSARTDTQYF	TGTGCCAGCAGCCCGACCACTAGCGCCCGCACAGATACGCAGTATTTT
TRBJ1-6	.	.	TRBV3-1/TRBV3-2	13	CASSRGLNSPLHF	TGTGCCAGCAGCCGGGGCCTTAATTCACCCCTCCACTTT
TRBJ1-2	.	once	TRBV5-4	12	CASSFRGYGYTF	TGTGCCAGCAGCTTCAGGGGCTATGGCTACACCTTC
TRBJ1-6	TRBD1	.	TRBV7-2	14	CASSSDRGRSPLHF	TGTGCCAGCAGCTCCGACAGGGGGCGTTCACCCCTCCACTTT
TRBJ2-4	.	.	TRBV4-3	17	CASSQDVGGGGGNIQYF	TGCGCCAGCAGCCAAGACGTCGGCGGGGGCGGGGGAAACATTCAGTACTTC
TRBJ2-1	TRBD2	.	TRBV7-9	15	CASYKTSGRASEQFF	TGTGCCAGTTACAAGACTAGCGGGAGGGCCAGTGAGCAGTTCTTC
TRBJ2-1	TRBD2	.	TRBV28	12	CASVSGTFEQFF	TGTGCCAGCGTTAGCGGGACTTTTGAGCAGTTCTTC
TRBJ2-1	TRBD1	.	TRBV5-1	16	CASSLARDSMRNEQFF	TGCGCCAGCAGCTTAGCCCGGGACAGCATGCGCAATGAGCAGTTCTTC
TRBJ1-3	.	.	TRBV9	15	CASSPEVGAGNTIYF	TGTGCCAGCAGCCCAGAGGTAGGAGCTGGAAACACCATATATTTT
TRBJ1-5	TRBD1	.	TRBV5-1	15	CASSLGGTGMQPQHF	TGCGCCAGCAGCTTGGGAGGGACAGGGATGCAGCCCCAGCATTTT
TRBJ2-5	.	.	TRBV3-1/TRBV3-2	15	CASSQDPAVRETQYF	TGTGCCAGCAGCCAAGATCCAGCGGTTAGAGAGACCCAGTACTTC
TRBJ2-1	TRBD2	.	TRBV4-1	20	CASSQDQIHRLAGGHNEQFF	TGCGCCAGCAGCCAAGATCAGATCCACCGACTAGCGGGAGGCCACAATGAGCAGTTCTTC
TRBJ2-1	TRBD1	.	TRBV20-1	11	CSATPGTGQFF	TGCAGTGCCACCCCCGGGACAGGGCAGTTCTTC
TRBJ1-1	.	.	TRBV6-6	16	CASSYSPGYMNTEAFF	TGTGCCAGCAGTTACTCTCCAGGGTACATGAACACTGAAGCTTTCTTT
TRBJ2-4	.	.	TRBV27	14	CASSLSDSKNIQYF	TGTGCCAGCAGTTTATCAGACAGCAAAAACATTCAGTACTTC
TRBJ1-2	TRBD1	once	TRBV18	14	CASSLGTGNYGYTF	TGTGCCAGCTCTCTCGGGACAGGGAACTATGGCTACACCTTC
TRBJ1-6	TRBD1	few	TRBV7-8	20	CASSQSRFRGRLVIGSPLHF	TGTGCCAGCAGCCAGTCCCGTTTTAGGGGGCGTCTCGTAATCGGTTCACCCCTCCACTTT
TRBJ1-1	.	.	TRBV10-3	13	CAINRDRSTEAFF	TGTGCCATCAATCGAGATCGGTCCACTGAAGCTTTCTTT
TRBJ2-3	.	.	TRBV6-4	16	CASSDSGGLGIDTQYF	TGTGCCAGCAGTGACTCTGGGGGACTGGGGATAGATACGCAGTATTTT
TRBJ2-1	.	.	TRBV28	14	CASSLGTPGGEQFF	TGTGCCAGCAGTTTAGGGACACCGGGGGGTGAGCAGTTCTTC
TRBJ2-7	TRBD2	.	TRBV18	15	CASSPPASGRYEQYF	TGTGCCAGCTCCCCTCCGGCTAGCGGGAGATACGAGCAGTACTTC
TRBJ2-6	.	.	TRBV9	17	CASSPRGGVAGANVLTF	TGTGCCAGCAGCCCCCGAGGGGGGGTAGCTGGGGCCAACGTCCTGACTTTC
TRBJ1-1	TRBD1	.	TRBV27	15	CASSLTGGLNTEAFF	TGTGCCAGCAGTTTGACAGGGGGCCTTAACACTGAAGCTTTCTTT
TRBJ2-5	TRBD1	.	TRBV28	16	CASSLLGQGGQETQYF	TGTGCCAGCAGTTTGCTGGGACAGGGGGGGCAAGAGACCCAGTACTTC
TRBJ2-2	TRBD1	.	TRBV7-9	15	CASSPGQTNTGELFF	TGTGCCAGCAGCCCGGGACAGACGAACACCGGGGAGCTGTTTTTT